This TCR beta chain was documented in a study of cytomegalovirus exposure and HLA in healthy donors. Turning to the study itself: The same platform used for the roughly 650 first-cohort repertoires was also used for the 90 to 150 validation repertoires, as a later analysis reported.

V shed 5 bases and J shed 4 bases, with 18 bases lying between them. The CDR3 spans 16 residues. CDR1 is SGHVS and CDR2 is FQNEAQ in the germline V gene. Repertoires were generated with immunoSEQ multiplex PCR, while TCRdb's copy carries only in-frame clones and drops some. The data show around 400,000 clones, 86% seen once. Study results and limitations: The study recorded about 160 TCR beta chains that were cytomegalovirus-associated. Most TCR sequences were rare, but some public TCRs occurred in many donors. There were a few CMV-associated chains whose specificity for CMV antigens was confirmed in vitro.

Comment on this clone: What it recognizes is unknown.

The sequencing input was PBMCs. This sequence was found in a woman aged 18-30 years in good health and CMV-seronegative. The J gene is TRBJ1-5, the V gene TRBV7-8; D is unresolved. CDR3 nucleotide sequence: TGTGCCAGCAGCGCCCCGAGGGTACCGGCGAATCAGCCCCAGCATTTT. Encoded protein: CASSAPRVPANQPQHF.